The 29 T cell receptor beta chains listed next were all sequenced from one sample in a study of blood T cell repertoires in COVID-19. Clones were sequenced by immunoSEQ multiplex PCR, and TCRdb holds only the in-frame ones, with some missing. The data hold approximately 120,000 clones, with over 75% observed a single time. Specimen: peripheral blood. The receptors were gathered from a woman aged 50 to 60 with acute or convalescent COVID-19.

The chain recombines TRBV24-1 with TRBJ2-2; weak D call: TRBD1 (6 bases). Trimming cost V 7 bases and J 13 bases, with 15 bases left between them. This CDR3 contains 12 residues. Germline V gene sequence: CDR1 KGHDR, CDR2 SFDVKD. Here the CDR3 reads CATRGQFGGLFF. In DNA, the CDR3 is TGTGCCACCAGAGGACAGTTCGGCGGGCTGTTTTTT.

This clone has a handful of counts. This CDR3 is CASSPAPLGGEQFF. CDR3 DNA sequence: TGCGCCAGCAGCCCCGCCCCGTTGGGGGGGGAACAGTTCTTC. The chain couples TRBV5-1 to TRBJ2-1; 7 bases match TRBD2. CDR1 SGHRS and CDR2 YFSETQ come from the germline V gene. This CDR3 is built from 14 residues. V trimming: 4 bases; J trimming: 13 bases; junction bases outside the gene matches: 14.

V usage is TRBV2 and J usage is TRBJ2-5, with D possibly matching TRBD1 (5 bases). CDR1 is SNHLY, CDR2 FYNNEI, per germline. Trimming cost V 10 bases and J 4 bases, with 19 bases left between them. The CDR3 has 14 residues. CDR3 residues: CATPGSGIGETQYF. Here the CDR3 DNA reads TGTGCCACCCCCGGGTCAGGGATTGGAGAGACCCAGTACTTC.

The chain joins TRBV5-1 to TRBJ2-7, with 9 bases matching TRBD1. The CDR3 extends over 12 amino acids. After removal of 4 bases from V and 4 bases from J, the junction contained 0 bases not matched to a gene. Germline V gene lookup returns CDR1 SGHRS and CDR2 YFSETQ. The CDR3 loop is CASSGQGYEQYF. The CDR3 DNA reads TGCGCCAGCAGCGGACAGGGGTACGAGCAGTACTTC.

In its sample, this clone was seen once. This sequence joins TRBV27 and TRBJ2-2, with D possibly being TRBD2 (5 bases). The CDR3 covers 15 residues. Germline V gene data show CDR1 as MNHEY and CDR2 as SMNVEV (reference sequence). The V end was cut by 6 bases, the J end by 4 bases, with 15 bases between. The CDR3 sequence is CASSSRGFLTGELFF. CDR3 nucleotide sequence: TGTGCCAGCAGCTCTAGAGGGTTTCTCACCGGGGAGCTGTTTTTT.

The chain is built from TRBV5-4 and TRBJ1-2, with 7 bases matching TRBD1. Per the germline V gene, CDR1 is SGHNT and CDR2 is YYREEE (reference sequence). The CDR3 is made up of 15 amino acids. Trimming cost V 5 bases and J 4 bases; bases outside gene matches: 11. CDR3 amino acids: CASRQDRPLGYGYTF. The DNA for the CDR3 is TGTGCCAGCAGGCAGGACAGGCCCCTAGGCTATGGCTACACCTTC. The whole variable domain, filled in from reference TRBV5-4 and TRBJ1-2, reads ETGVTQSPTHLIKTRGQQVTLRCSSQSGHNTVSWYQQALGQGPQFIFQYYREEENGRGNFPPRFSGLQFPNYSSELNVNALELDDSALYLCASRQDRPLGYGYTFGSGTRLTVV.

The chain is built from TRBV28 and TRBJ2-7; 7 bases align to TRBD1. The germline V gene encodes CDR1 MDHEN and CDR2 SYDVKM. CDR3 length equals 13 residues. Trimming at V came to 2 bases and at J to 4 bases, leaving 2 bases not matched to a gene. The CDR3 region is CASSLLQGYEQYF. In DNA form, the CDR3 reads TGTGCCAGCAGTTTACTACAGGGGTACGAGCAGTACTTC.

This rearrangement joins TRBV24-1 to TRBJ1-1; weak D call: TRBD1 (5 bases). Trimming stripped 9 bases from V and 4 bases from J, with 14 bases between. Looked up from germline, CDR1 is KGHDR and CDR2 is SFDVKD. The CDR3 totals 13 residues. CDR3 coding DNA: TGTGCCACCTTGGTAAGGGGAAGCACTGAAGCTTTCTTT. Its translation: CATLVRGSTEAFF.

The chain combines TRBV11-2 with TRBJ1-6, with 7 nucleotides matching TRBD1. The CDR3 runs to 14 residues. Germline assignment: CDR1 SGHAT and CDR2 FQNNGV. Trimming cost V 5 bases and J 10 bases; bases outside gene matches: 8. CDR3 sequence (DNA): TGTGCCAGCAGCCCCGACAGGGTTAACTCACCCCTCCACTTT. It translates to CASSPDRVNSPLHF.

The V gene is TRBV7-9, the J gene TRBJ1-2; 7 bases line up with TRBD1. This CDR3 comprises 12 residues. J lost 8 bases, V lost 5 bases, and 5 bases had no gene match. Germline-derived CDR1 and CDR2 are SEHNR and FQNEAQ (reference sequence). The CDR3 DNA sequence: TGTGCCAGCAGCCCACAGGGGCTAGGCTACACCTTC. It codes for CASSPQGLGYTF.

The V call is TRBV20-1, the J call TRBJ1-2; 9 bases align to TRBD1. The V segment lost 3 bases and the J segment 5 bases; nucleotides outside the gene matches: 7. The CDR3 sequence is 14 residues long. Germline CDR1 is DFQATT and CDR2 is SNEGSKA (reference sequence). CDR3 DNA: TGCAGTGCTAGTAACTATGGACAGGGGTATGGCTACACCTTC. Protein: CSASNYGQGYGYTF.

J is TRBJ1-1 and V is TRBV6-5, with 7 bases that match TRBD1. This CDR3 contains 15 residues. V shed 7 bases and J 8 bases; nucleotides not matched to a gene: 16. The V gene's germline CDR1 is MNHEY and CDR2 SVGAGI. The CDR3 DNA follows: TGTGCCAGCACCCCCTCGACAGGGTCAAGCCGAGAAGCTTTCTTT. Protein product: CASTPSTGSSREAFF.

This clone was seen just once. V is TRBV19 and J is TRBJ2-2, with 7 positions matching TRBD1. V lost 1 base, J lost 3 bases, and 5 bases stayed unmatched. Germline values: CDR1 LNHDA, CDR2 SQIVND (reference sequence). This CDR3 region has 16 residues. The chain's CDR3 is CASSIGGGGYTGELFF. The CDR3 DNA is TGTGCCAGTAGTATAGGAGGGGGCGGCTACACCGGGGAGCTGTTTTTT.

J is TRBJ1-1 and V is TRBV28; tentatively, D is TRBD1 (5 bases). Germline values: CDR1 MDHEN, CDR2 SYDVKM. The CDR3 totals 18 residues. Between the trimmed V and J ends, which lost 6 bases and 3 bases, there was a span of 26 bases. Here the CDR3 DNA reads TGTGCCAGCAGGATCTTCGGTCAGGGAGGTGGTGTGCACACTGAAGCTTTCTTT. Its translation: CASRIFGQGGGVHTEAFF.

This clone occurred once. V gene TRBV5-6 combines with J gene TRBJ1-2, with 8 bases matching TRBD1. This CDR3 region has 15 residues. Germline V gene lookup returns CDR1 SGHDT and CDR2 YYEEEE. Unmatched junction bases numbered 5, after V lost 0 bases and J lost 4 bases. CDR3 in amino acids: CASSLAGTGFYGYTF. The CDR3 coding sequence is TGTGCCAGCAGCTTGGCGGGGACAGGCTTCTATGGCTACACCTTC.

CDR3 residues: CASSLALAGGNNEQFF. As DNA, the CDR3 is TGTGCCAGCAGCTTAGCCCTAGCGGGGGGGAACAATGAGCAGTTCTTC. The rearrangement links TRBV7-9 to TRBJ2-1, with 12 bases identical to TRBD2. Germline V gene lookup returns CDR1 SEHNR and CDR2 FQNEAQ (reference sequence). The CDR3 covers 16 residues. The J segment lost 5 bases and the V segment lost 0 bases, leaving 2 bases of the junction unmatched.

The chain has TRBV7-2 and TRBJ2-3; tentatively, D is TRBD2 (7 bases). Trimming cost V 5 bases and J 2 bases, with 17 bases left between them. The CDR3 is 16 residues long. Germline lookup yields CDR1 SGHTA and CDR2 FQGNSA. CDR3 bases: TGTGCCAGCAGCCCTAGAGGCGGGGGCGACACAGATACGCAGTATTTT. Amino acid sequence: CASSPRGGGDTDTQYF.

The J gene is TRBJ2-7, the V gene TRBV19; tentatively, D is TRBD1 (6 bases). Germline V CDR1 and CDR2: LNHDA, SQIVND (reference sequence). V gave up 7 bases and J gave up 0 bases, with 10 bases separating them. The CDR3 extends over 13 amino acids. The CDR3 loop reads CASKGGTSYEQYF. In nucleotides, the CDR3 is TGTGCCAGTAAAGGGGGAACCTCCTACGAGCAGTACTTC.

This chain connects TRBV7-2 to TRBJ2-7; 9 bases agree with TRBD1. V lost 2 bases to trimming and J lost 5 bases; unmatched junction nucleotides: 13. The CDR3 is made up of 17 amino acids. Germline lookup yields CDR1 SGHTA and CDR2 FQGNSA. CDR3 DNA sequence: TGTGCCAGCAGCTTATACCCACCGGGACAGGGCATCGACGAGCAGTACTTC. This translates into CASSLYPPGQGIDEQYF.

J is TRBJ2-5 and V is TRBV18, with D possibly being TRBD1 (5 bases). The CDR3 length is 15 residues. Germline V gives CDR1 KGHSH, CDR2 LQKENI. The V end was cut by 2 bases, the J end by 4 bases, with 14 bases between. The CDR3 region has the DNA TGTGCCAGCTCACCAAATGGGGCGCGCGTAGAGACCCAGTACTTC. Its protein product is CASSPNGARVETQYF.

This clone was seen more than once but under ten times. This CDR3 is CASSPQGQIRGNSPLHF. CDR3 sequence (DNA): TGTGCCAGCAGCCCCCAAGGACAGATTCGAGGTAATTCACCCCTCCACTTT. The J gene is TRBJ1-6, the V gene TRBV9; D is perhaps TRBD1 (6 bases). With 4 bases removed from V and 6 bases from J, the gap between germline ends came to 20 bases. CDR1 SGDLS and CDR2 YYNGEE come from the germline V gene. The CDR3 is 17 amino acids.

A few counts support this clone. The chain has TRBV6-5 and TRBJ1-2; TRBD1 matches at 8 bases. The length of the CDR3 is 15 residues. V dropped 6 bases and J dropped 4; count of bases not matched to a gene: 10. Germline V gene data show CDR1 as MNHEY and CDR2 as SVGAGI. Written as DNA, the CDR3 is TGTGCCAGCAGGGGGACACAGGGGGGGGGCTATGGCTACACCTTC. Its protein is CASRGTQGGGYGYTF.

As to this clone: In the same sample, other DNA sequences code for this CDR3. The chain carries TRBV11-2 and TRBJ1-1; TRBD1 might be the D (6 bases). Trimming pared 5 bases from V and 2 bases from J, leaving 15 bases between. Germline loops: CDR1 SGHAT, CDR2 FQNNGV. The CDR3 has 15 amino acids. CDR3 region: CASSPQGQLNTEAFF. In nucleotides, the CDR3 is TGTGCCAGCAGCCCACAGGGACAACTCAACACTGAAGCTTTCTTT.

The rearrangement joins TRBV6-2 or TRBV6-3 to TRBJ2-7; D might be TRBD2 (7 bases). The germline V gene encodes CDR1 MNHEY and CDR2 SVGEGT. This CDR3 contains 16 residues. Trimming removed 2 bases from V and 0 bases from J, with 14 bases in between. CDR3 DNA: TGTGCCAGCAGTTACCTCGGGGGGCCCATCTCCTACGAGCAGTACTTC. Translating it yields CASSYLGGPISYEQYF.

The chain carries TRBV5-1 and TRBJ1-4, with 7 bases matching TRBD1. CDR3 length: 14 amino acids. The germline V gene has CDR1 SGHRS and CDR2 YFSETQ. V lost 4 bases and J lost 7; bases outside the gene matches: 7. CDR3 in amino acids: CASSLTGIPEKLFF. The CDR3, as DNA: TGCGCCAGCAGCCTGACAGGGATTCCTGAAAAACTGTTTTTT.

The rearrangement joins TRBV11-3 to TRBJ2-3; D uncertain. The CDR3 loop spans 14 amino acids. The V gene lost 2 bases and the J gene lost 0 bases, with 6 bases spanning the gap. In germline, CDR1 is SGHNT, CDR2 YENEEA. CDR3 sequence (DNA): TGTGCCAGCAGCTTAACTCTCAGCACAGATACGCAGTATTTT. Protein: CASSLTLSTDTQYF.

This rearrangement joins TRBV12-5 to TRBJ1-5; the match to TRBD1 covers 10 bases. V dropped 6 bases and J dropped 4; count of bases not matched to a gene: 6. CDR3 length: 15 residues. In germline, CDR1 is LGHNT, CDR2 FRNRAP. The CDR3 region is CASGTGQGVNQPQHF. CDR3 sequence (DNA): TGTGCTAGTGGCACAGGACAGGGGGTAAATCAGCCCCAGCATTTT.

A few counts support this clone. The V call is TRBV4-2, the J call TRBJ2-7, with 9 bases lining up with TRBD2. CDR1 and CDR2 (germline): LGHNA, YNFKEQ. The CDR3 is made up of 16 amino acids. The V and J ends lost 0 bases and 3 bases, in that order; junction bases with no gene match: 6. The CDR3, as DNA: TGTGCCAGCAGCCAAGATCCCCAGCGGGGGGACTACGAGCAGTACTTC. It translates to CASSQDPQRGDYEQYF.

V usage is TRBV5-1 and J usage is TRBJ1-1; a possible D gene is TRBD1 (5 bases). Trimming pared 0 bases from V and 3 bases from J, leaving 9 bases between. CDR3 length: 14 residues. Looked up from germline, CDR1 is SGHRS and CDR2 is YFSETQ. CDR3 residues: CASSLADSHTEAFF. In nucleotides, the CDR3 is TGCGCCAGCAGCTTGGCTGACAGCCACACTGAAGCTTTCTTT.